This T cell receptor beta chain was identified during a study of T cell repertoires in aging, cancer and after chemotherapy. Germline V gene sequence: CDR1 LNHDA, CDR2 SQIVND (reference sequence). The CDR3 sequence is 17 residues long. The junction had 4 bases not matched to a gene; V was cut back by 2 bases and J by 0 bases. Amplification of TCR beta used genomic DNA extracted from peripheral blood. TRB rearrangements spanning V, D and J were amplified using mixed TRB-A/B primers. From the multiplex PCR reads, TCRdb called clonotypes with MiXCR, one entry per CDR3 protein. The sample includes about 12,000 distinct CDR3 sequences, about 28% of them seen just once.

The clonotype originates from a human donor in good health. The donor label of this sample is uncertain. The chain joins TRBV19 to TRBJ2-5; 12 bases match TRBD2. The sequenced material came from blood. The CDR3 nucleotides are TGTGCCAGTAGTATAACTAGCGGGGGGCCGTACCAAGAGACCCAGTACTTC. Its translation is CASSITSGGPYQETQYF. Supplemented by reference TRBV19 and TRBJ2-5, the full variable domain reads DGGITQSPKYLFRKEGQNVTLSCEQNLNHDAMYWYRQDPGQGLRLIYYSQIVNDFQKGDIAEGYSVSREKKESFPLTVTSAQKNPTAFYLCASSITSGGPYQETQYFGPGTRLLVL.